The text below deals with one T cell receptor (beta chain). Its antigen is still unknown. This sample was taken from a study of cytomegalovirus exposure and HLA in healthy donors. Points from the study as a whole: Researchers catalogued roughly 150 TCR beta chains as cytomegalovirus-associated.

Between the trimmed V and J ends, which lost 10 bases and 3 bases, there was a span of 19 bases. Germline assignment: CDR1 MGHDK and CDR2 SYGVNS. CDR3 length: 15 residues. Method: immunoSEQ multiplex PCR; TCRdb's copy keeps in-frame clones and lacks some. The table includes approximately 60,000 clones, 90% detected once. Source material: PBMCs. The TCR comes from a man aged 18 to 30 in good health and CMV-seronegative. The rearrangement links TRBV25-1 to TRBJ1-5, with D possibly TRBD1 on 6 matching bases. CDR3 nucleotides: TGTGCCAACCTCCGACAGGCACTTTCCAATCAGCCCCAGCATTTT. It codes for CANLRQALSNQPQHF.